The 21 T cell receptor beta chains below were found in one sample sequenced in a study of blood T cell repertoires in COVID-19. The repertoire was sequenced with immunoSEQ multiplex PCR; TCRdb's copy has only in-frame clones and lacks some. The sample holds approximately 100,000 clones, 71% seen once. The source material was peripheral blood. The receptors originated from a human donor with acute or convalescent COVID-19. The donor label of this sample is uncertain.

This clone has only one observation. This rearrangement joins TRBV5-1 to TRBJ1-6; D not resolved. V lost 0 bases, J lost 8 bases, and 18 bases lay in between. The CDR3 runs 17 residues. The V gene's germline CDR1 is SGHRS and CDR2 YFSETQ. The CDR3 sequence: CASSLDTPAWLDSPLHF. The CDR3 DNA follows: TGCGCCAGCAGCTTGGACACCCCGGCGTGGCTAGATTCACCCCTCCACTTT.

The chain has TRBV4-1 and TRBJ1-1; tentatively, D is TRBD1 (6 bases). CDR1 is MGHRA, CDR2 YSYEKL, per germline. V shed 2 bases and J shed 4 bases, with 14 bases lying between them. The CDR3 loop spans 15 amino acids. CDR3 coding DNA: TGCGCCAGCAGCCAACGGACAGAAGGATTCACTGAAGCTTTCTTT. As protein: CASSQRTEGFTEAFF.

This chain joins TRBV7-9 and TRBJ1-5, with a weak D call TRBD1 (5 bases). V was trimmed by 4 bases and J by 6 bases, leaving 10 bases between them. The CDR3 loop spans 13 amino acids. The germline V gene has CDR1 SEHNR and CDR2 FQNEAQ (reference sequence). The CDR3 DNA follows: TGTGCCAGCAGCTGGGACGGGGGTCAGCCCCAGCATTTT. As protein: CASSWDGGQPQHF.

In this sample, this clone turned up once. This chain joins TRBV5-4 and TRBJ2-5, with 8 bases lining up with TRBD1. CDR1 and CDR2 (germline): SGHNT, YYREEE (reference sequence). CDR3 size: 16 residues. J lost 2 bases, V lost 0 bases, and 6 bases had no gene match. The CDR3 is CASSLGPGQEQETQYF. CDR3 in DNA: TGTGCCAGCAGCTTGGGACCGGGACAGGAGCAAGAGACCCAGTACTTC.

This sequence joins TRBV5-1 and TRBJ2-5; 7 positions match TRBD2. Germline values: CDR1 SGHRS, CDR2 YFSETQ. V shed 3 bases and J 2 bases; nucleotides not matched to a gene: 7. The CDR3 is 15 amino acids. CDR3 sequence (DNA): TGCGCCAGCAGCTCTTCAGCGGGGCGTCAAGAGACCCAGTACTTC. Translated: CASSSSAGRQETQYF.

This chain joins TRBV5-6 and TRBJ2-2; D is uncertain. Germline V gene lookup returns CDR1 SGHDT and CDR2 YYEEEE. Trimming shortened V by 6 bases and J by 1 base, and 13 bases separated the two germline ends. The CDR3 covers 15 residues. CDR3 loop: CASNLLRQNTGELFF. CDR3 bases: TGTGCCAGCAACCTACTGAGACAGAACACCGGGGAGCTGTTTTTT.

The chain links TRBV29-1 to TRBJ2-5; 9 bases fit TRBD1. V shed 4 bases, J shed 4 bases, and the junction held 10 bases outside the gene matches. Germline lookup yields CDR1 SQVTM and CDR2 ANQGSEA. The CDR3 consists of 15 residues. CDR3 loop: CSVASLGQGGETQYF. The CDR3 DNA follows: TGCAGCGTTGCCTCTTTGGGACAGGGAGGAGAGACCCAGTACTTC.

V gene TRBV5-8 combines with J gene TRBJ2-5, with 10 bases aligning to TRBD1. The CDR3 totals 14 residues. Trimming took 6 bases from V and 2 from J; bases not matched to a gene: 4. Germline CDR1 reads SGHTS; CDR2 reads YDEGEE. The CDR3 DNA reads TGTGCCAGCATTTGGACAGGGGGGCAAGAGACCCAGTACTTC. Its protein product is CASIWTGGQETQYF.

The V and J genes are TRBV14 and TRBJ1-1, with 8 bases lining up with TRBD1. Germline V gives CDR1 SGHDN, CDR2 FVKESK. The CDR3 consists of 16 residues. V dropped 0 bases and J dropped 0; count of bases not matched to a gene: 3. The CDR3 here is CASSQDRDRMNTEAFF. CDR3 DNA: TGTGCCAGCAGCCAAGACCGGGACAGGATGAACACTGAAGCTTTCTTT.

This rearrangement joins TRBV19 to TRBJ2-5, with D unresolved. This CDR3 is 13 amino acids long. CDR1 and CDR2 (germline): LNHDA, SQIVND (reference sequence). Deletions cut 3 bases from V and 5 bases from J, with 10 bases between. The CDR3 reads CASSMRAVETQYF. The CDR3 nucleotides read TGTGCCAGTAGTATGCGCGCGGTCGAGACCCAGTACTTC.

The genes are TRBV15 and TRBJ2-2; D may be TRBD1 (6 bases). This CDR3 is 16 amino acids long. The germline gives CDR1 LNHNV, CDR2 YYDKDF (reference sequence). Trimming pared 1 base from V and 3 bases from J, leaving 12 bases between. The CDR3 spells CATSRGQELHTGELFF. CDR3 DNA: TGTGCCACCAGCAGAGGACAGGAACTCCACACCGGGGAGCTGTTTTTT.

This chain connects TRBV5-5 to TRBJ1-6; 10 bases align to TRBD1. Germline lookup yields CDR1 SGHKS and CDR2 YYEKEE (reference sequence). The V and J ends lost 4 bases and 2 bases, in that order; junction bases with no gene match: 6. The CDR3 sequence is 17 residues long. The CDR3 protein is CASSKAGQGAYNSPLHF. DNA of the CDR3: TGTGCCAGCAGCAAAGCTGGACAGGGGGCCTATAATTCACCCCTCCACTTT.

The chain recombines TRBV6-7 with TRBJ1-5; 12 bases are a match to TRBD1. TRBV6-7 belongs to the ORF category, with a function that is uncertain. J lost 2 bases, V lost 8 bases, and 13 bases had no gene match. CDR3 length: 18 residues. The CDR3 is CASGRNGTGGDGNQPQHF. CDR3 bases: TGTGCCAGCGGACGAAACGGGACAGGGGGCGATGGCAATCAGCCCCAGCATTTT.

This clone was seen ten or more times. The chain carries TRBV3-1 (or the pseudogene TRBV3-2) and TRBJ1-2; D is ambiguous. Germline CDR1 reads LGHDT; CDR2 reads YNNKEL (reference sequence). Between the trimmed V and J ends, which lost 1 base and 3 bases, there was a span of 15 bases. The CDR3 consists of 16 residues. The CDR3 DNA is TGTGCCAGCAGCCAAGGGGGTCGGGGTTCCGACTATGGCTACACCTTC. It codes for CASSQGGRGSDYGYTF.

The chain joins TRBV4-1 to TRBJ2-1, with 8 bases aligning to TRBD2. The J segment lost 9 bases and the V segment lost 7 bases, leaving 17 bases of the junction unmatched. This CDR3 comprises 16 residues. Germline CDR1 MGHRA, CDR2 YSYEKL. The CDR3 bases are TGCGCCAGCACCCTCAGCGGGGGTCAGGGGTCGGGTGAGCAGTTCTTC. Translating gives CASTLSGGQGSGEQFF.

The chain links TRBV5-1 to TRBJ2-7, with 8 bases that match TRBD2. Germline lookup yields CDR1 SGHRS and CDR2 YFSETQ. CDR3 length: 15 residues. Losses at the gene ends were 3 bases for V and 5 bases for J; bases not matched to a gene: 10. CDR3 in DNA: TGCGCCAGCAGCTGGACCGAGCGGGGGAGGGACGAGCAGTACTTC. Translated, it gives CASSWTERGRDEQYF.

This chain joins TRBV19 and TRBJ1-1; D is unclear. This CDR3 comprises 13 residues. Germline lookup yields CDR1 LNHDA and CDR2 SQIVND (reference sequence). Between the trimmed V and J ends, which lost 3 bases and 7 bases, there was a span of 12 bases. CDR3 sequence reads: CASSIGGFGEAFF. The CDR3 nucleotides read TGTGCCAGTAGTATCGGCGGATTTGGTGAAGCTTTCTTT.

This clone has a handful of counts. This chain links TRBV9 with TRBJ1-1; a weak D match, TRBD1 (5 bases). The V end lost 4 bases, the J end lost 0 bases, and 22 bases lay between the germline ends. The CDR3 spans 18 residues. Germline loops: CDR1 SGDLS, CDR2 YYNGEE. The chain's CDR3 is CASSPLGRTRGLNTEAFF. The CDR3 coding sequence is TGTGCCAGCAGCCCACTCGGAAGGACACGGGGGTTGAACACTGAAGCTTTCTTT.

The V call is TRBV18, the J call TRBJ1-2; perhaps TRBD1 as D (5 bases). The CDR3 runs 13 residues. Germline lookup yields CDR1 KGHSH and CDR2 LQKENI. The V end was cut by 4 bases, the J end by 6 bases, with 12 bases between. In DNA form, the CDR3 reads TGTGCCAGCTCACGACCGGGGGGAGATGGCTACACCTTC. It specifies CASSRPGGDGYTF. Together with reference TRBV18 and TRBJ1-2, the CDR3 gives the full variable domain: NAGVMQNPRHLVRRRGQEARLRCSPMKGHSHVYWYRQLPEEGLKFMVYLQKENIIDESGMPKERFSAEFPKEGPSILRIQQVVRGDSAAYFCASSRPGGDGYTFGSGTRLTVV.

CDR3 coding DNA: TGTGCCAGCAGCTCCGGGACAGGGGTCTACGAGCAGTACGTC. Encoded protein: CASSSGTGVYEQYV. This rearrangement joins TRBV5-5 to TRBJ2-7; 10 nucleotides line up with TRBD1. V dropped 3 bases and J dropped 3; count of bases not matched to a gene: 3. Per germline, CDR1 SGHKS and CDR2 YYEKEE (reference sequence). This CDR3 is 14 amino acids long.

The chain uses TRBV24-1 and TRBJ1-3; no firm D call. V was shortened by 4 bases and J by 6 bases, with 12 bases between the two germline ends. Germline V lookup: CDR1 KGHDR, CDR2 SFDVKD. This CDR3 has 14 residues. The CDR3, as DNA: TGTGCCACCAGTGAACGGGGAGTCCCAAACACCATATATTTT. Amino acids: CATSERGVPNTIYF.